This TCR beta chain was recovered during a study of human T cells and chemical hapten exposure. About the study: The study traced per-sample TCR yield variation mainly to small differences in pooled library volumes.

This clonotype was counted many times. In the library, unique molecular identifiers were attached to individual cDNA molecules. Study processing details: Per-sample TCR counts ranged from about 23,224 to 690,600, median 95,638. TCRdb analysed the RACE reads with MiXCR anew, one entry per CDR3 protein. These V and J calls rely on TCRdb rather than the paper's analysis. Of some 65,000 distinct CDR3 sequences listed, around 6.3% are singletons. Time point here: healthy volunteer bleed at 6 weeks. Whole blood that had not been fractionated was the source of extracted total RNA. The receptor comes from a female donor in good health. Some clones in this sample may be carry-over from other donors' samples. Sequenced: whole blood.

CDR3: CASSPTGVPGEQYF. The DNA for the CDR3 is TGTGCCAGCAGTCCAACCGGAGTCCCGGGGGAGCAGTACTTC. J is TRBJ2-7 and V is TRBV6-6, with TRBD2 as a possible D gene (5 bases). CDR3 size: 14 residues. The V end was cut by 5 bases, the J end by 7 bases, with 18 bases between. Germline V gene data show CDR1 as MNHNY and CDR2 as SVGAGI (reference sequence).